A selection of T cell receptor beta chains follows, all from one sample in a study of kidney transplant recipient with SARS-CoV-2 infection. TCRdb called the reads again in MiXCR, with one record for every CDR3 protein. The sample includes fewer than 250,000 distinct CDR3 sequences, around 28% of them seen just once. Sample: a blood sample, taken at baseline and on day 111 from a kidney transplant recipient. These receptors were collected from a young adult male patient who had COVID-19 and was a kidney transplant recipient. Some T cells may have come from the graft donor. The CDR3 runs from the conserved cysteine through the conserved F or W. Each record gives: CDR3 length, V gene, clone size, J gene, D gene, CDR3 protein, CDR3 DNA. D genes are given only for firm matches. Some rows have no size entry. The others give once, few or many, or a class for an expanded clone.

16,TRBV5-1,many,TRBJ1-2,-,CASTPWGDNPNYGYTF,TGCGCCAGCACCCCCTGGGGGGACAACCCAAACTATGGCTACACCTTC
13,TRBV6-5,many,TRBJ2-1,-,CASSYGRWDEQFF,TGTGCCAGCAGTTACGGCAGGTGGGATGAGCAGTTCTTC
12,TRBV29-1,few,TRBJ2-1,-,CSVVDFYNEQFF,TGCAGCGTTGTGGACTTCTACAATGAGCAGTTCTTC
13,TRBV28,-,TRBJ1-2,-,CASGVKRAANYTF,TGTGCCAGCGGTGTAAAACGGGCCGCCAACTACACCTTC
16,TRBV19,-,TRBJ2-1,-,CASSIGGGSPYNEQFF,TGTGCCAGTAGTATAGGAGGGGGGAGCCCCTACAATGAGCAGTTCTTC
15,TRBV6-6,many,TRBJ2-7,-,CASSTVREVTYEQYF,TGTGCCAGCAGTACCGTCAGGGAAGTTACCTACGAGCAGTACTTC
12,TRBV28,many,TRBJ1-2,-,CASSLWSVGYTF,TGTGCCAGCAGTTTGTGGTCAGTGGGCTACACCTTC
15,TRBV20-1,few,TRBJ2-7,-,CSASPQGPLTYEQYF,TGCAGTGCTAGTCCCCAGGGGCCCCTCACCTACGAGCAGTACTTC
16,TRBV11-2,many,TRBJ1-1,-,CASSPDGSLLNTEAFF,TGTGCCAGCAGCCCGGACGGCAGTCTATTGAACACTGAAGCTTTCTTT
15,TRBV3-2,few,TRBJ2-5,-,CASSHPGLRGETQYF,TGTGCCAGCAGCCATCCGGGACTGCGGGGGGAGACCCAGTACTTC
16,TRBV4-3,many,TRBJ2-7,-,CASSQVKGKPLYEQYF,TGCGCCAGCAGCCAAGTCAAAGGAAAACCCCTCTACGAGCAGTACTTC
19,TRBV7-5,many,TRBJ1-2,-,CISVPELTTEVGKTYGYTF,-
15,TRBV13,many,TRBJ1-1,TRBD1,CASSLGGDREERAFF,TGTGCCAGCAGCTTGGGGGGAGACAGGGAGGAGCGGGCTTTCTTT
17,TRBV12-2,many,TRBJ1-2,-,CESRHIKTPRKTYGYTF,TGTGAAAGTCGCCATATCAAGACTCCACGAAAGACCTATGGCTACACCTTC
14,TRBV5-6,many,TRBJ2-4,-,CASSFWGLESIQYF,TGTGCCAGCAGCTTCTGGGGCTTAGAGAGCATTCAGTACTTC
17,TRBV28,few,TRBJ2-1,TRBD2,CASRLRTSSGFYNEQFF,TGTGCCAGCAGGCTGAGGACCTCTAGCGGGTTTTACAATGAGCAGTTCTTC
16,TRBV7-9,many,TRBJ2-1,-,CASSDLLDRSQDEQFF,TGTGCCAGCAGCGACCTACTAGACAGATCCCAGGATGAGCAGTTCTTC
16,TRBV9,-,TRBJ2-7,TRBD1,CASSHDRTGEPYEQYF,TGTGCCAGCAGCCACGATAGGACAGGGGAACCCTACGAGCAGTACTTC
13,TRBV20-1,many,TRBJ2-3,-,CSARDTRTDTQYF,TGCAGTGCTCGGGACACCCGCACAGATACGCAGTATTTT
15,TRBV28,-,TRBJ1-2,-,CASRAAGGAHYGYTF,TGTGCCAGCAGGGCGGCGGGGGGCGCACACTATGGCTACACCTTC
17,TRBV4-2,few,TRBJ2-3,TRBD2,CASSQESSGKFTDTQYF,TGTGCCAGCAGCCAAGAATCTAGCGGGAAATTCACAGATACGCAGTATTTT
15,TRBV7-9,few,TRBJ2-5,-,CASRPRDAFQETQYF,TGTGCCAGCAGGCCTCGGGACGCCTTCCAAGAGACCCAGTACTTC
16,TRBV14,many,TRBJ1-6,TRBD1,CASSQATGGYNSPLHF,TGTGCCAGCAGCCAAGCGACAGGGGGCTATAATTCACCCCTCCACTTT
14,TRBV29-1,many,TRBJ2-4,TRBD1,CSVEEQGIKNIQYF,TGCAGCGTTGAGGAACAGGGGATCAAAAACATTCAGTACTTC
13,TRBV12-3/TRBV12-4,many,TRBJ1-1,-,CASSLQENTEAFF,TGTGCCAGCAGCCTACAGGAGAACACTGAAGCTTTCTTT
16,TRBV5-4,many,TRBJ1-2,-,CASGDGVPGKTYGYTF,TGTGCCAGCGGGGACGGCGTACCAGGAAAGACCTATGGCTACACCTTC
15,TRBV7-2,many,TRBJ2-7,TRBD2,CASSLIRLTSSEQYF,TGTGCCAGCAGCCTTATCCGATTGACTAGCAGCGAGCAGTACTTC
14,TRBV7-9,many,TRBJ2-5,-,CASSSIQELETQYF,TGTGCCAGCAGCTCCATTCAGGAGCTAGAGACCCAGTACTTC
17,TRBV6-4,many,TRBJ1-2,-,CASSANDSHGKTYGYTF,TGTGCCAGCAGTGCGAACGACTCACACGGAAAGACCTATGGCTACACCTTC
15,TRBV12-3/TRBV12-4,many,TRBJ2-1,-,CASSDDTGRSDEQFF,TGTGCCAGCAGTGACGACACGGGACGTTCGGATGAGCAGTTCTTC
16,TRBV5-1,many,TRBJ2-1,-,CASSPDSLSSYNEQFF,TGCGCCAGCAGCCCTGACAGCCTCAGCTCCTACAATGAGCAGTTCTTC
17,TRBV15,many,TRBJ2-7,TRBD2,CATSSRLAGDRTYEQYF,TGTGCCACCAGCAGCCGACTAGCGGGAGATAGGACCTACGAGCAGTACTTC
14,TRBV20-1,-,TRBJ2-7,-,CSAHKDTGGYEQYF,TGCAGTGCTCACAAAGACACCGGTGGATACGAGCAGTACTTC
17,TRBV7-9,many,TRBJ1-1,TRBD1,CASSKNRDRGRNTEAFF,TGTGCCAGCAGCAAGAACCGGGACAGGGGCCGGAACACTGAAGCTTTCTTT
15,TRBV29-1,-,TRBJ2-7,TRBD1,CSVRMGQGSSYEQYF,TGCAGCGTCCGAATGGGACAGGGGAGCTCCTACGAGCAGTACTTC
16,TRBV5-4,-,TRBJ1-2,-,CASSRAAPGKTYGYTF,TGTGCCAGCTCTCGGGCCGCACCAGGAAAGACCTATGGCTACACCTTC
17,TRBV11-2,many,TRBJ1-2,-,CASSNGRTSRKTYGYTF,TGTGCCAGCAGCAACGGTAGAACAAGCAGAAAGACCTATGGCTACACCTTC
16,TRBV4-3,many,TRBJ1-6,TRBD1,CASSQDSGTGWSPLHF,TGCGCCAGCAGCCAAGATTCCGGGACAGGTTGGTCACCCCTCCACTTT
16,TRBV18,few,TRBJ2-3,-,CASSPPVRRITDTQYF,TGTGCCAGCTCACCACCGGTCCGCAGGATCACAGATACGCAGTATTTT
14,TRBV11-3,many,TRBJ2-5,-,CASSLSTGRETQYF,TGTGCCAGCAGCTTATCCACGGGGCGGGAGACCCAGTACTTC